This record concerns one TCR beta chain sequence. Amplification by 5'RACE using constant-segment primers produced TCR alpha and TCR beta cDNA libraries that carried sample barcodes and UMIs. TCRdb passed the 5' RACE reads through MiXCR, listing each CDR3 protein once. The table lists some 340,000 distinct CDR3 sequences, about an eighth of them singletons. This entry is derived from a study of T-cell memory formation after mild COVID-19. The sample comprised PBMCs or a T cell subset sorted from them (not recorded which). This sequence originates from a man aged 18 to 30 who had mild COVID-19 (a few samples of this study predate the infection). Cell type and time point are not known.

The CDR3 nucleotides are TGTGCCAGCAGTAACCCCGGGACAACCTACGAGCAGTACTTC. Encoded protein: CASSNPGTTYEQYF. V gene TRBV6-2 or TRBV6-3 combines with J gene TRBJ2-7, with a tentative D call TRBD1 (6 bases). CDR1 and CDR2 (germline): MNHEY, SVGEGT. Trimming shortened V by 5 bases and J by 2 bases, and 13 bases separated the two germline ends. The CDR3 spans 14 residues.